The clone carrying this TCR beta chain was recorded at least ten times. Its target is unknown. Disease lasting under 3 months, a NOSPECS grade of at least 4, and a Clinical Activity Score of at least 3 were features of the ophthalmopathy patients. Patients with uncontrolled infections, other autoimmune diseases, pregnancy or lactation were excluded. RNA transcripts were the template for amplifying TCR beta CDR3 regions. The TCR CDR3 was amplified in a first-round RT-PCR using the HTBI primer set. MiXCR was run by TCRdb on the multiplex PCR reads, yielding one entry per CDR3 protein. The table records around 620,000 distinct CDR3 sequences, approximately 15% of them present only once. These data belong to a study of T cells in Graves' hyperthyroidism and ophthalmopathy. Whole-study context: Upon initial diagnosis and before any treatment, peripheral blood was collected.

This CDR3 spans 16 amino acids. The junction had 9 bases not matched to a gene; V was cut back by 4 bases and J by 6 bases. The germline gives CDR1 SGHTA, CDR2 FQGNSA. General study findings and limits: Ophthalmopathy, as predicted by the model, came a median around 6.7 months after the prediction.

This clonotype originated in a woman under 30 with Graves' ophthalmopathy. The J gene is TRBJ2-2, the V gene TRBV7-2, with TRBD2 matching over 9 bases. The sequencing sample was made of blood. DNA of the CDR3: TGTGCCAGCAGCTCAACTCTAGCGGGATTCGCCGGGGAGCTGTTTTTT. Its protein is CASSSTLAGFAGELFF.